The 18 T cell receptor beta chains in this list originate from one sample, sequenced in a study of blood T cells in healthy people across ages. Next came a second PCR, run for about 6 to 12 cycles, which used a sample-barcoded 5' primer along with a J-beta primer mix. MiXCR, applied by TCRdb to the 5' RACE reads, yields one record per CDR3 protein. The sample lists some 750,000 distinct CDR3 sequences, 20% to 25% occurring once. Sequenced material: blood. These receptors all stem from a man between 65 and 85 years old in good health.

This clonotype was seen a few times. V usage is TRBV20-1 and J usage is TRBJ1-2, with 9 bases lining up with TRBD1. Trimming cost V 6 bases and J 5 bases; bases outside gene matches: 10. This CDR3 has 14 residues. Germline loops: CDR1 DFQATT, CDR2 SNEGSKA (reference sequence). The CDR3 nucleotides are TGCAGTGCCAGCGGACAGGGGAGGGTGTATGGCTACACCTTC. Its translation is CSASGQGRVYGYTF.

In its sample, this clonotype was seen many times. The V gene is TRBV6-5, the J gene TRBJ2-5; the D gene is possibly TRBD2 (5 bases). The germline gives CDR1 MNHEY, CDR2 SVGAGI. Trimming left V 6 bases short and J 6 bases short, with 14 bases between. The CDR3 totals 13 residues. CDR3: CASSSGFAKTQYF. CDR3 coding DNA: TGTGCCAGCAGCTCGGGGTTCGCCAAGACCCAGTACTTC.

This chain joins TRBV7-9 and TRBJ2-7; 8 bases match TRBD2. Germline lookup yields CDR1 SEHNR and CDR2 FQNEAQ (reference sequence). Unmatched junction bases numbered 12, after V lost 4 bases and J lost 1 base. The CDR3 consists of 17 residues. DNA of the CDR3: TGTGCCAGCAGCTCAAATACCGGGACTAGGCCTTCCTACGAGCAGTACTTC. Amino acid sequence: CASSSNTGTRPSYEQYF. Complete variable domain (other parts from reference TRBV7-9 and TRBJ2-7): DTGVSQNPRHKITKRGQNVTFRCDPISEHNRLYWYRQTLGQGPEFLTYFQNEAQLEKSRLLSDRFSAERPKGSFSTLEIQRTEQGDSAMYLCASSSNTGTRPSYEQYFGPGTRLTVT.

V gene TRBV5-4 combines with J gene TRBJ1-2, with unresolved D. The CDR3 contains 16 residues. Deletions cut 4 bases from V and 5 bases from J, with 21 bases between. Per germline, CDR1 SGHNT and CDR2 YYREEE (reference sequence). CDR3 protein: CASSPTQTQSSYGYTF. CDR3 sequence (DNA): TGTGCCAGCAGCCCCACCCAAACACAGTCTTCGTATGGCTACACCTTC.

The chain uses TRBV29-1 and TRBJ1-2, with D hard to call. This CDR3 has 9 amino acids. Trimming shortened V by 7 bases and J by 8 bases, and 8 bases separated the two germline ends. Germline V gene lookup returns CDR1 SQVTM and CDR2 ANQGSEA. The CDR3 loop is CSAAKGYTF. For the CDR3, the DNA is TGCAGCGCTGCGAAGGGCTACACCTTC.

The chain uses TRBV27 and TRBJ2-2; TRBD1 matches 7 bases. The CDR3 is 15 residues long. CDR1 is MNHEY, CDR2 SMNVEV, per germline (reference sequence). Unmatched junction bases numbered 11, after V lost 6 bases and J lost 7 bases. CDR3 coding DNA: TGTGCCAGCAGATGGGGACAGCTCTTGGGCGGGGAGCTGTTTTTT. Translated: CASRWGQLLGGELFF.

The sample holds a few counts of this clonotype. The chain links TRBV10-3 to TRBJ2-3, with TRBD1 matching over 10 bases. The V segment lost 2 bases and the J segment 4 bases; nucleotides outside the gene matches: 3. The CDR3 covers 15 residues. Per the germline V gene, CDR1 is ENHRY and CDR2 is SYGVKD. This CDR3 reads CAISERTGGPDTQYF. CDR3 nucleotides: TGTGCCATCAGTGAGAGGACAGGGGGGCCAGATACGCAGTATTTT.

This clonotype was seen a few times. J is TRBJ1-4 and V is TRBV6-5; D not certain. CDR3 length: 15 residues. Germline-derived CDR1 and CDR2 are MNHEY and SVGAGI. V was clipped by 4 bases and J by 3 bases, with 12 bases between them. CDR3 DNA sequence: TGTGCCAGCAGTTCGGACCGTGCGGCTAATGAAAAACTGTTTTTT. This codes for CASSSDRAANEKLFF.

This clonotype was seen many times. The V gene is TRBV29-1, the J gene TRBJ2-1; D remains ambiguous. The CDR3 is 8 amino acids. The V gene lost 1 base and the J gene lost 12 bases, with 1 base spanning the gap. In germline, CDR1 is SQVTM, CDR2 ANQGSEA. This CDR3 reads CSVEGQFF. The CDR3 DNA sequence: TGCAGCGTTGAAGGGCAGTTCTTC.

The rearrangement uses TRBV29-1 and TRBJ1-2; no firm D call. Trimming took 6 bases from V and 4 from J, leaving 12 bases between them. Germline loops: CDR1 SQVTM, CDR2 ANQGSEA. This CDR3 is built from 12 residues. The CDR3: CSVPGLRYGYTF. CDR3 nucleotide sequence: TGCAGCGTCCCGGGCCTCCGCTATGGCTACACCTTC.

This clonotype showed up just a few times. This chain joins TRBV7-8 and TRBJ1-1, with a possible D match to TRBD1 (5 bases). Germline V gene lookup returns CDR1 SGHVS and CDR2 FQNEAQ. This CDR3 has 16 residues. Trimming shortened V by 2 bases and J by 1 base, and 14 bases separated the two germline ends. This CDR3 reads CASSLPGAARNTEAFF. The CDR3 region has the DNA TGTGCCAGCAGCTTACCCGGGGCCGCAAGGAACACTGAAGCTTTCTTT. The full variable domain, its missing parts supplied by reference TRBV7-8 and TRBJ1-1, is GAGVSQSPRYKVAKRGQDVALRCDPISGHVSLFWYQQALGQGPEFLTYFQNEAQLDKSGLPSDRFFAERPEGSVSTLKIQRTQQEDSAVYLCASSLPGAARNTEAFFGQGTRLTVV.

This sequence joins TRBV27 and TRBJ1-2; 9 bases agree with TRBD1. The CDR3 covers 15 residues. Trimming removed 10 bases from V and 2 bases from J; junction bases left unmatched: 11. Germline V gene sequence: CDR1 MNHEY, CDR2 SMNVEV (reference sequence). Here the CDR3 DNA reads TGTGCCATGCCGGGACAGGGCTTCCCGAACTATGGCTACACCTTC. It is translated as CAMPGQGFPNYGYTF.

This clonotype was observed a handful of times. This chain uses TRBV20-1 with TRBJ1-4, with TRBD1 identical over 10 bases. This CDR3 spans 15 amino acids. V was pared by 4 bases and J by 14 bases, with 16 bases of the junction left unmatched. CDR1 and CDR2 (germline): DFQATT, SNEGSKA (reference sequence). DNA for the CDR3: TGCAGTGCTAAAATACCGGGACAGGGGACCCACTCCCTGTTTTTT. Amino acid sequence: CSAKIPGQGTHSLFF.

This clonotype was seen only a few times. As DNA, the CDR3 is TGCGCCAGCAGCTCTCAGGCGACAGATACGCAGTATTTT. Protein sequence: CASSSQATDTQYF. This sequence joins TRBV5-1 and TRBJ2-3; D is ambiguous. This CDR3 has 13 amino acids. From germline, CDR1 is SGHRS and CDR2 YFSETQ. The V and J ends lost 3 bases and 3 bases respectively, with 8 bases between them.

This clonotype was seen repeatedly, ten times or more. The chain carries TRBV18 and TRBJ2-5; 7 nucleotides align to TRBD1. The CDR3 extends over 13 amino acids. With 8 bases clipped from V and 2 bases from J, the junction kept 5 bases outside the gene matches. Germline-derived CDR1 and CDR2 are KGHSH and LQKENI. The CDR3 DNA sequence: TGTGCCAGCAGCCGGGGACAGCAAGAGACCCAGTACTTC. It is translated as CASSRGQQETQYF.

This clonotype has just a few counts. The J gene is TRBJ1-1, the V gene TRBV20-1; 9 positions agree with TRBD1. V shed 5 bases and J 1 base; nucleotides not matched to a gene: 5. Germline V gives CDR1 DFQATT, CDR2 SNEGSKA (reference sequence). This CDR3 has 14 residues. CDR3 bases: TGCAGTGCTTACCGGGACAGGGCGAACACTGAAGCTTTCTTT. Translation gives CSAYRDRANTEAFF.

The table lists this clonotype with a few counts. This chain joins TRBV9 and TRBJ1-2; TRBD1 aligns across 12 bases. V dropped 3 bases and J dropped 0; count of bases not matched to a gene: 9. CDR1 SGDLS and CDR2 YYNGEE come from the germline V gene. The CDR3 totals 18 residues. CDR3 sequence: CASSGGTGGLSANYGYTF. Written as DNA, the CDR3 is TGTGCCAGCAGCGGAGGGACAGGGGGCCTCTCTGCTAACTATGGCTACACCTTC.

The chain has TRBV7-2 and TRBJ2-3; the match to TRBD2 covers 14 bases. V dropped 4 bases and J dropped 0; count of bases not matched to a gene: 12. The CDR3 has 20 amino acids. The germline V gene encodes CDR1 SGHTA and CDR2 FQGNSA. CDR3 protein: CASSYRKPGTSGSSTDTQYF. CDR3 coding DNA: TGTGCCAGCAGCTACCGGAAACCCGGGACTAGCGGGAGTAGCACAGATACGCAGTATTTT.